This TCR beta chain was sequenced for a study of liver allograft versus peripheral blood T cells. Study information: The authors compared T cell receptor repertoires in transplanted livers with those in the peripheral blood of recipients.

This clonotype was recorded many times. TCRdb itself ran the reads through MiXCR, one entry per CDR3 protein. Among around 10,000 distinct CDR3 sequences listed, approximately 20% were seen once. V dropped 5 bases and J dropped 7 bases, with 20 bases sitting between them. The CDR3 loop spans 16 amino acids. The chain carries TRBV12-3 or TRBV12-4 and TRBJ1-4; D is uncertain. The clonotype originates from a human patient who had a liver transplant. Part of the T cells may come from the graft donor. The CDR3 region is CASSPRSGVGSEKLFF. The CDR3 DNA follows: TGTGCCAGCAGTCCCCGTTCGGGTGTAGGGAGTGAAAAACTGTTTTTT.